This TCR beta chain was profiled in a study of blood T cell repertoires in COVID-19. The method was immunoSEQ multiplex PCR; TCRdb's version includes in-frame clones alone and lacks a portion of them. The sample records fewer than 55,000 clones, roughly 80% being singletons. V shed 5 bases and J shed 5 bases, with 9 bases lying between them. This CDR3 region has 12 residues. CDR1 SGHTA and CDR2 FQGNSA come from the germline V gene. Input material: peripheral blood. This chain uses TRBV7-2 with TRBJ2-5; D remains unclear. The receptor was isolated from a human donor with acute or convalescent COVID-19. The donor label of this sample is uncertain. The CDR3 coding sequence is TGTGCCAGCAGCACTTATCGCGAGACCCAGTACTTC. Protein product: CASSTYRETQYF.